Sequencing of this T cell receptor beta chain was carried out in a study of OX40 agonist ivuxolimab in advanced cancers. Concerning the study at large: Ivuxolimab was a fully human IgG2 agonistic monoclonal antibody targeting the costimulatory receptor OX40 (CD134). Intravenous ivuxolimab was administered to patients every 2 weeks at six dose levels: 0.01, 0.1, 0.3, 1.5, 3 and 10 mg/kg. Of the approximately 53 patients in dose escalation, 19 had hepatocellular carcinoma, around 15 had melanoma, 9 had renal cell carcinoma and 9 had head and neck cancer. The dose-escalation cohort was roughly 83% male with a mean age of around 62 years, ranging from roughly 23 to 90. Prior anti-PD-1, anti-PD-L1 or anti-CTLA-4 therapy was permitted, and checkpoint inhibitors had been received by about 44% of dose-escalation patients. Partial responses occurred in three dose-escalation patients: two with cutaneous melanoma and one with hepatocellular carcinoma. Peripheral TCRbeta sequencing aimed to test whether ivuxolimab altered TCR sequence diversity and caused clonal T-cell expansion. The paper reports the monotherapy dose-escalation portion (N of about 52 patients) of the phase I ivuxolimab trial.

Results and caveats for the whole study, not just this receptor: The antigen specificity of the clonally expanded peripheral T cells was not determined. At doses of 0.1 to 3.0 mg/kg, clonal expansion of both CD4+ and CD8+ T cells in blood was seen between baseline and week 6. Low levels of normalized T-cell clonal expansion were also seen in some patients who did not respond. In the 0.1-3.0 mg/kg groups, partial responders were among the patients with the lowest normalized peripheral clonal expansion, particularly in CD8+ T cells. After ivuxolimab, CD8+ T cells had more expanded clones than CD4+ T cells on average.

In the case of this clone: No antigen is known for it. No base quality information exists; no much larger clone differs at one position.

Genomic DNA was extracted from sorted cells for sequencing of the TCRbeta CDR3 region. TCRbeta CDR3 regions were sequenced using the immunoSEQ Assay. The source is immuneACCESS, and TCRdb retained only in-frame sequences with V and J called. Part of the clones is not carried over; for the studies checked, unresolved V genes explain less than half of this, and the remainder is unexplained. The sample table holds 100,000 to 150,000 clones, of which 75% to 95% were seen once. The ten largest clonotypes hold roughly 1.1% of the sample. From the cysteine through the phenylalanine, the CDR3 covers 13 amino acids. CDR3 DNA is the only sequence kept; it has 39 bases, read in frame from the first base. The CDR1 and CDR2 encoded by the germline V gene (reference sequence) are MNHNY and SVGAGI. The V end gives up 7 bases and the J end 8 bases, leaving 7 bases in the junction not matched to a gene. The trial excluded patients who had a history of autoimmune disease or who were on systemic immunosuppression. In every dose cohort, peripheral blood was drawn for TCR sequencing at baseline, cycle 4 day 1, and cycle 7 day 1. The samples were taken from a phase I, first-in-human, multicenter, open-label dose-escalation trial of ivuxolimab. Adults with locally advanced or metastatic melanoma, renal cell, hepatocellular, or head and neck squamous cell carcinoma were enrolled in the trial. CD4+ and CD8+ T cells were sorted separately from peripheral blood before TCR sequencing.

Sequencing was performed on CD4+ or CD8+ T cells sorted from blood, taken in a trial of the OX40 agonist ivuxolimab. Here the chain combines TRBV6-6 and TRBJ2-1; TRBD1 matches 8 bases in the middle. This receptor was obtained from an adult with an advanced solid tumor such as melanoma, head and neck, liver or kidney cancer. The DNA is TGTGCCAGCACGCGACAGGGGCCCCATGAGCAGTTCTTC. Translated, this is CASTRQGPHEQFF.